This T cell receptor beta chain was captured in a study of regulatory T cells in long-lasting Graves disease. The length of the CDR3 is 22 residues. Deletions cut 5 bases from V and 2 bases from J, with 35 bases between. HTBI primers from iRepertoire and Arm-PCR of CDR3 regions yielded the TCR beta libraries. TCRdb reanalysed the multiplex PCR reads using MiXCR and keeps one entry per CDR3 protein. The sample has under 450,000 distinct CDR3 sequences; about 23% are singletons. Of note for this clonotype: The antigen is unknown.

Stated time point: persistent/refractory GD, antithyroid drugs over 5 years with positive TRAb. The TCR library was made from RNA that had been extracted from PBMCs in TRIzol. Study-wide results and caveats: Persistent disease showed a preference for TRBV28, TRBJ1-2 and TRBJ2-5. With approximately 3,000 shared public clonotypes, persistent patients exceeded new patients, who shared around 970.

The chain has TRBV12-3 or TRBV12-4 and TRBJ2-3, with D tentatively TRBD2 (6 bases). This clonotype was obtained from a woman in her thirties or forties with Graves disease. Sequenced material: peripheral blood mononuclear cells (PBMCs), taken when the disease was refractory, from a patient treated with antithyroid drugs. The CDR3 nucleotides are TGTGCCAGCAGTCTACCACCCAGGCGGGGACTCTTGATCGGTTGGGACACAGATACGCAGTATTTT. Translating it yields CASSLPPRRGLLIGWDTDTQYF.